The 20 T cell receptor beta chains listed next were all sequenced from one sample in a study of blood T cell repertoires in COVID-19. The table came from immunoSEQ multiplex PCR; TCRdb's copy has only in-frame clones and leaves some out. Of approximately 340,000 clones in the sample, 80% to 90% were seen once. Specimen: peripheral blood. All receptors come from a man aged 25-45 years with active or convalescent COVID-19.

For this clone: This may stem from a read error, because a much larger clone lies one nucleotide away. The sample carries other DNA sequences with the same CDR3. CDR3 protein: CASSLTGDTEAFF. The DNA for the CDR3 is TGCGCCAGCAGTTTGACAGGGGACACTGAAGCTTTCTTT. J is TRBJ1-1 and V is TRBV4-3; 8 bases match TRBD1. This CDR3 has 13 residues. Germline V gives CDR1 LGHNA, CDR2 YSLEER. The J segment lost 3 bases and the V segment lost 6 bases, leaving 3 bases of the junction unmatched.

The rearrangement uses TRBV11-3 and TRBJ2-3; 7 positions match TRBD1. The V segment lost 6 bases and the J segment 5 bases; nucleotides outside the gene matches: 2. The germline V gene encodes CDR1 SGHNT and CDR2 YENEEA. The CDR3 consists of 12 residues. The CDR3 reads CASSRQGDTQYF. In nucleotides, the CDR3 is TGTGCCAGCAGTAGACAGGGAGATACGCAGTATTTT.

V usage is TRBV21-1 and J usage is TRBJ2-7; TRBD2, the table's D call, was not compared with the DNA. TRBV21-1 is marked as a pseudogene. The CDR3 loop spans 17 amino acids. The CDR3 is CASSSPGGGRYSYEQYF. CDR3 DNA sequence: TGTGCCAGCAGCAGCCCCGGGGGGGGAAGATACTCCTACGAGCAGTACTTC.

The chain links TRBV20-1 to TRBJ2-2; D is unclear. The CDR3 loop spans 11 amino acids. The V end lost 4 bases, the J end lost 6 bases, and 6 bases lay between the germline ends. Germline V gives CDR1 DFQATT, CDR2 SNEGSKA (reference sequence). The CDR3 DNA is TGCAGTGCTACCGAGGCCGGGGAGCTGTTTTTT. Translated, it gives CSATEAGELFF.

The rearrangement uses TRBV18 and TRBJ2-5; a weak D match, TRBD1 (5 bases). Germline loops: CDR1 KGHSH, CDR2 LQKENI. The CDR3 runs 14 residues. V was clipped by 0 bases and J by 5 bases, with 10 bases between them. CDR3 in amino acids: CASSPPQGWETQYF. The CDR3 DNA is TGTGCCAGCTCACCACCCCAGGGATGGGAGACCCAGTACTTC.

The V call is TRBV28, the J call TRBJ1-4; 7 positions match TRBD1. J gave up 8 bases and V 6 bases, and 12 bases lay outside the gene matches. Germline CDR1 MDHEN, CDR2 SYDVKM. This CDR3 comprises 15 residues. The CDR3 reads CASRPSTGAVEKLFF. CDR3 in DNA: TGTGCCAGCAGACCATCCACAGGGGCGGTCGAAAAACTGTTTTTT.

The V gene is TRBV28, the J gene TRBJ1-2; maybe TRBD1 (5 bases). The CDR3 covers 13 residues. V was trimmed by 8 bases and J by 5 bases, leaving 15 bases between them. Germline V gene data show CDR1 as MDHEN and CDR2 as SYDVKM. CDR3 bases: TGTGCCAGCCGGCGGGGGGGAGGGTATGGCTACACCTTC. This translates into CASRRGGGYGYTF.

The V and J genes are TRBV5-4 and TRBJ2-2; TRBD2 might be the D (5 bases). V lost 4 bases, J lost 1 base, and 14 bases lay in between. This CDR3 region has 16 residues. Germline V lookup: CDR1 SGHNT, CDR2 YYREEE (reference sequence). CDR3 in DNA: TGTGCCAGCAGCATAGAGCGGAGTTTGAACACCGGGGAGCTGTTTTTT. Protein: CASSIERSLNTGELFF.

J is TRBJ1-6 and V is TRBV30, with TRBD1 matching over 8 bases. This CDR3 has 18 residues. Trimming took 2 bases from V and 0 from J; bases not matched to a gene: 9. Germline assignment: CDR1 GTSNPN and CDR2 SVGIG (reference sequence). CDR3 sequence (DNA): TGTGCCTGGAGTCCCCTCCGGACAGGGAGCTCCTATAATTCACCCCTCCACTTT. Its protein is CAWSPLRTGSSYNSPLHF.

This chain joins TRBV3-1 (or the pseudogene TRBV3-2) and TRBJ1-1; 9 bases map to TRBD1. CDR1 LGHDT and CDR2 YNNKEL come from the germline V gene (reference sequence). The V gene end was trimmed by 0 bases and the J gene end by 5 bases; junction bases not matched to a gene: 4. The CDR3 has 15 amino acids. The CDR3 DNA is TGTGCCAGCAGCCAAGAATACAGGGGGCGGACTGAAGCTTTCTTT. The encoded protein is CASSQEYRGRTEAFF.

There are a few counts of this clone. The chain is built from TRBV19 and TRBJ1-2; TRBD1 aligns across 7 bases. Per germline, CDR1 LNHDA and CDR2 SQIVND (reference sequence). With V trimmed by 5 bases and J by 4 bases, 7 bases remained unmatched. The CDR3 has 14 residues. Here the CDR3 DNA reads TGTGCCAGTAGTGATAGGGACAGAGCCTATGGCTACACCTTC. Its translation: CASSDRDRAYGYTF.

The rearrangement links TRBV4-1 to TRBJ1-2, with a possible D match to TRBD1 (5 bases). CDR3 length equals 17 residues. Per the germline V gene, CDR1 is MGHRA and CDR2 is YSYEKL. Trimming stripped 4 bases from V and 4 bases from J, with 22 bases between. For the CDR3, the DNA is TGCGCCAGCAGCCCGGATGGGGCGGGGCAGGCCGGCTATGGCTACACCTTC. It is translated as CASSPDGAGQAGYGYTF.

CDR3 sequence: CATSKGLDRAYNEQFF. The DNA for the CDR3 is TGTGCCACCAGCAAGGGATTGGACAGGGCCTACAATGAGCAGTTCTTC. The chain combines TRBV15 with TRBJ2-1; 8 bases match TRBD1. Germline V gives CDR1 LNHNV, CDR2 YYDKDF (reference sequence). J lost 2 bases, V lost 4 bases, and 7 bases had no gene match. There are 16 residues in the CDR3.

This chain connects TRBV29-1 to TRBJ2-5, with D perhaps TRBD1 (5 bases). In germline, CDR1 is SQVTM, CDR2 ANQGSEA. The CDR3 consists of 14 residues. Trimming took 7 bases from V and 1 from J, leaving 16 bases between them. The CDR3 region is CSGLGGATQETQYF. In DNA, the CDR3 is TGCAGCGGCCTCGGTGGGGCGACCCAAGAGACCCAGTACTTC. Filled out from reference TRBV29-1 and TRBJ2-5, the complete variable domain reads SAVISQKPSRDICQRGTSLTIQCQVDSQVTMMFWYRQQPGQSLTLIATANQGSEATYESGFVIDKFPISRPNLTFSTLTVSNMSPEDSSIYLCSGLGGATQETQYFGPGTRLLVL.

Only a few counts were recorded for this clone. V usage is TRBV10-2 and J usage is TRBJ1-3; D remains unclear. This CDR3 spans 14 amino acids. The V end lost 5 bases, the J end lost 3 bases, and 11 bases lay between the germline ends. CDR1 WSHSY and CDR2 SAAADI come from the germline V gene. The CDR3 is CASSPDGGGNTIYF. The CDR3 DNA reads TGCGCCAGCAGTCCTGACGGCGGTGGAAACACCATATATTTT.

The V gene is TRBV7-3, the J gene TRBJ2-7; TRBD1 might be the D (6 bases). V lost 5 bases to trimming and J lost 5 bases, with 13 bases between them. This CDR3 is built from 13 residues. CDR1 is SGHTA and CDR2 is FQGTGA in the germline V gene. The CDR3 region is CASSPTTGNEQYF. In DNA, the CDR3 is TGTGCCAGCAGCCCAACCACAGGGAACGAGCAGTACTTC.

CDR3 sequence reads: CASSLVAGSSYNEQFF. The CDR3 coding sequence is TGCGCCAGCAGCTTGGTTGCGGGGAGCTCCTACAATGAGCAGTTCTTC. The chain employs TRBV5-1 and TRBJ2-1, with TRBD2 as a possible D gene (6 bases). The CDR3 totals 16 residues. The V gene's germline CDR1 is SGHRS and CDR2 YFSETQ. The V gene lost 0 bases and the J gene lost 0 bases, with 10 bases spanning the gap.

The chain joins TRBV19 to TRBJ2-3; TRBD1 is a possible D gene (6 bases). Trimming pared 4 bases from V and 5 bases from J, leaving 19 bases between. Germline V gene lookup returns CDR1 LNHDA and CDR2 SQIVND (reference sequence). The CDR3 is made up of 16 amino acids. CDR3: CASSKIQGQRGDTQYF. CDR3 DNA sequence: TGTGCCAGTAGTAAGATACAGGGTCAAAGGGGAGATACGCAGTATTTT.

The chain employs TRBV11-2 and TRBJ1-4; D possibly corresponds to TRBD1 (5 bases). Germline lookup yields CDR1 SGHAT and CDR2 FQNNGV. The CDR3 consists of 14 residues. V was trimmed by 4 bases and J by 2 bases, leaving 8 bases between them. The CDR3: CASSSGLTNEKLFF. CDR3 coding DNA: TGTGCCAGCAGCTCAGGGTTGACTAATGAAAAACTGTTTTTT. The full variable domain, in which reference TRBV11-2 and TRBJ1-4 provide the parts outside the CDR3, is EAGVAQSPRYKIIEKRQSVAFWCNPISGHATLYWYQQILGQGPKLLIQFQNNGVVDDSQLPKDRFSAERLKGVDSTLKIQPAKLEDSAVYLCASSSGLTNEKLFFGSGTQLSVL.

The gene calls are TRBV5-1 and TRBJ2-7; D might be TRBD2 (6 bases). The germline V gene encodes CDR1 SGHRS and CDR2 YFSETQ. Trimming stripped 10 bases from V and 0 bases from J, with 8 bases between. This CDR3 is 11 amino acids long. The CDR3 DNA sequence: TGCGCCTTGGAGGGCTCCTACGAGCAGTACTTC. It is translated as CALEGSYEQYF.